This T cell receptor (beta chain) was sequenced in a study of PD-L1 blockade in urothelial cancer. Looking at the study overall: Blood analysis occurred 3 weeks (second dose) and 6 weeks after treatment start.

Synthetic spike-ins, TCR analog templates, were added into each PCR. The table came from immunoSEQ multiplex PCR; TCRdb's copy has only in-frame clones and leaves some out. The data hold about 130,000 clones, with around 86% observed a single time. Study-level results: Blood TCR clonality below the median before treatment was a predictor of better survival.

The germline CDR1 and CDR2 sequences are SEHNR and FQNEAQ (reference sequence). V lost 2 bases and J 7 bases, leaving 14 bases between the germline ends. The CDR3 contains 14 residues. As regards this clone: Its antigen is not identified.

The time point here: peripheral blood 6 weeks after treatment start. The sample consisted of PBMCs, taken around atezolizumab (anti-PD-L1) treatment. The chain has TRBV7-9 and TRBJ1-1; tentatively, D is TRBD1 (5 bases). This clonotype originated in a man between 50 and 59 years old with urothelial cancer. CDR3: CASSLSIGGDEAFF. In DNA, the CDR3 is TGTGCCAGCAGCTTATCCATCGGGGGAGATGAAGCTTTCTTT.